This T cell receptor beta chain was identified during a study of T-cell memory formation after mild COVID-19. Study-wide context: Largely, the TCR clusters proved donor specific. Study results and limitations: Among CD4+ contracting clones, most were CM and EM, and CD8+ ones EMRA.

With regard to this clonotype: Its antigen is unidentified.

Constant-segment primers served in 5'RACE that generated TCR alpha and TCR beta cDNA libraries bearing sample barcodes and UMIs. TCRdb reanalysed the 5' RACE reads using MiXCR and keeps one entry per CDR3 protein. Of fewer than 90,000 distinct CDR3 sequences listed, 9.5% to 15% are singletons. The CDR3 extends over 15 amino acids. The germline CDR1 and CDR2 sequences are SGDLS and YYNGEE. Trimming cost V 0 bases and J 5 bases; bases outside gene matches: 7. The chain employs TRBV9 and TRBJ2-5, with TRBD2 matching over 7 bases. Sequencing was done on a sample of PBMCs or a T cell subset sorted from them (not recorded which). This TCR came from a man aged 18 to 29 who had mild COVID-19 (a few samples of this study predate the infection). Cell type and time point are not known. The chain's CDR3 is CASSVGLGGGETQYF. For the CDR3, the DNA is TGTGCCAGCAGCGTAGGGCTAGGCGGGGGTGAGACCCAGTACTTC.